The rows below give T cell receptor beta chains drawn from one sample of a study of control samples from healthy donors and cancer patients. Sequenced by immunoSEQ multiplex PCR; TCRdb stores in-frame clones only, minus some. The table lists about 79,000 clones, roughly 93% of them singletons, with roughly 1.3% in the top ten. The sequencing sample was made of PBMCs. The origin of the receptors is a middle-aged woman with lung cancer. CDR3s include the opening cysteine and the closing phenylalanine or tryptophan. D genes are given only for firm matches. Part of the rows lack a size; the others show once, few, many or a class for expanded clones.

d_gene,j_gene,v_gene,abundance,CDR3aa,CDR3nt
TRBD1,TRBJ1-1,TRBV6-1,NA,CASRQTGGASEAFF,TGTGCCAGCAGACAGACAGGGGGCGCCTCCGAAGCTTTCTTT
TRBD1,TRBJ1-2,TRBV11-2,once,CASSLDRVTNYGYTF,TGTGCCAGCAGCCTCGACAGGGTTACTAACTATGGCTACACCTTC
NA,TRBJ1-3,TRBV19,once,CASKGGNTIYF,TGTGCCAGTAAAGGTGGAAACACCATATATTTT
NA,TRBJ2-7,TRBV27,NA,CASGGSQTYEQYF,TGTGCCAGCGGTGGCTCCCAGACCTACGAGCAGTACTTC
TRBD2,TRBJ2-2,TRBV10-2,once,CASKGTSNTGELFF,TGCGCCAGCAAGGGGACTAGTAACACCGGGGAGCTGTTTTTT
TRBD1,TRBJ1-2,TRBV6-1,once,CASSEAWGQGYGYGYTF,TGTGCCAGCAGTGAAGCCTGGGGACAGGGGTACGGCTATGGCTACACCTTC
TRBD1,TRBJ1-5,TRBV3-1/TRBV3-2,NA,CASSRTGFGGNQPQHF,TGTGCCAGCAGCCGGACAGGGTTTGGTGGCAATCAGCCCCAGCATTTT
NA,TRBJ1-4,TRBV12-3/TRBV12-4,NA,CASSFSTEKLFF,TGTGCCAGCAGCTTTTCGACTGAAAAACTGTTTTTT
NA,TRBJ2-2,TRBV6-1,NA,CASSEVGVVAGELFF,TGTGCCAGCAGTGAGGTGGGGGTTGTCGCCGGGGAGCTGTTTTTT
NA,TRBJ2-3,TRBV15,NA,CATSSIYVEGGTDTQYF,TGTGCCACCAGCAGTATTTACGTTGAGGGTGGCACAGATACGCAGTATTTT
TRBD1,TRBJ1-2,TRBV19,NA,CASDRGNVYGYTF,TGTGCCAGTGACAGGGGGAATGTGTATGGCTACACCTTC
NA,TRBJ2-1,TRBV10-3,NA,CASTDQGNEQFF,TGTGCCTCCACGGATCAAGGCAATGAGCAGTTCTTC
NA,TRBJ1-1,TRBV5-6,NA,CASSLFGTYEAFF,TGTGCCAGCAGCTTGTTCGGGACGTATGAAGCTTTCTTT
NA,TRBJ1-2,TRBV5-4,NA,CASTLPGQGYGYTF,TGTGCCAGCACCCTTCCAGGGCAGGGCTATGGCTACACCTTC
TRBD2,TRBJ2-7,TRBV27,NA,CASSLERGANEQYF,TGTGCCAGCAGTTTAGAGCGGGGGGCTAACGAGCAGTACTTC
TRBD1,TRBJ2-1,TRBV2,NA,CASSHPGTGGNEQFF,TGTGCCAGCAGCCACCCCGGGACAGGGGGCAATGAGCAGTTCTTC
TRBD1,TRBJ2-2,TRBV6-5,NA,CASSYLDRGSGELFF,TGTGCCAGCAGTTACTTGGACAGGGGGTCCGGGGAGCTGTTTTTT
NA,TRBJ1-1,TRBV19,NA,CASRQGGTEAFF,TGTGCCAGTAGGCAGGGTGGGACTGAAGCTTTCTTT
NA,TRBJ2-7,TRBV11-3,NA,CASSPSREVPSYEQYF,TGTGCCAGCAGCCCCTCCCGGGAAGTCCCCTCCTACGAGCAGTACTTC
TRBD1,TRBJ1-1,TRBV7-9,NA,CASHLDRANTEAFF,TGTGCCAGCCATTTGGACAGGGCGAACACTGAAGCTTTCTTT
NA,TRBJ1-5,TRBV29-1,NA,CSARQSEGPQHF,TGCAGCGCCAGACAGTCCGAGGGGCCCCAGCATTTT
TRBD1,TRBJ2-5,TRBV25-1,NA,CASSKRTGKYQETQYF,TGTGCCAGCAGTAAGAGGACAGGGAAGTATCAAGAGACCCAGTACTTC
NA,TRBJ1-6,TRBV7-9,NA,CASSFRGSYNSPLHF,TGTGCCAGCAGTTTCAGGGGTTCCTATAATTCACCCCTCCACTTT
NA,TRBJ1-2,TRBV3-1/TRBV3-2,NA,CASSQFDKNYGYTF,TGTGCCAGCAGCCAATTCGACAAGAACTATGGCTACACCTTC
NA,TRBJ2-7,TRBV28,NA,CASTSLYEQYF,TGTGCCAGCACCTCTTTATACGAGCAGTACTTC
NA,TRBJ2-1,TRBV4-1,once,CASSPQLFFDEQFF,TGCGCCAGCAGCCCCCAATTATTTTTCGATGAGCAGTTCTTC